The entry that follows covers one T cell receptor beta chain sequence. Its target is not known. The protocol was immunoSEQ multiplex PCR, while the TCRdb copy is restricted to in-frame clones and leaves out a portion. The sample yields 150,000 to 200,000 clones, about 93% seen once. The data originate from a study of T cell responses to AZD1222 COVID-19 vaccine. Trimming took 0 bases from V and 5 from J; bases not matched to a gene: 0. Germline loops: CDR1 SGHNT, CDR2 YENEEA. This CDR3 region has 14 residues. The study's findings and limits: A rise in Spike-specific TCR breadth and depth followed two AZD1222 doses. Reportedly, nearly half the spike-specific TCRs target unmutated variant regions.

This sequence joins TRBV11-3 and TRBJ2-2, with TRBD2 identical over 7 bases. The sample in question was peripheral blood, obtained on day 0 of AZD1222 vaccination. The receptor's source is an adult in good health. The chain's CDR3 is CASSLDGGTGELFF. CDR3 coding DNA: TGTGCCAGCAGCTTAGACGGGGGGACCGGGGAGCTGTTTTTT. The whole variable domain, remainder taken from reference TRBV11-3 and TRBJ2-2, is EAGVVQSPRYKIIEKKQPVAFWCNPISGHNTLYWYLQNLGQGPELLIRYENEEAVDDSQLPKDRFSAERLKGVDSTLKIQPAELGDSAVYLCASSLDGGTGELFFGEGSRLTVL.